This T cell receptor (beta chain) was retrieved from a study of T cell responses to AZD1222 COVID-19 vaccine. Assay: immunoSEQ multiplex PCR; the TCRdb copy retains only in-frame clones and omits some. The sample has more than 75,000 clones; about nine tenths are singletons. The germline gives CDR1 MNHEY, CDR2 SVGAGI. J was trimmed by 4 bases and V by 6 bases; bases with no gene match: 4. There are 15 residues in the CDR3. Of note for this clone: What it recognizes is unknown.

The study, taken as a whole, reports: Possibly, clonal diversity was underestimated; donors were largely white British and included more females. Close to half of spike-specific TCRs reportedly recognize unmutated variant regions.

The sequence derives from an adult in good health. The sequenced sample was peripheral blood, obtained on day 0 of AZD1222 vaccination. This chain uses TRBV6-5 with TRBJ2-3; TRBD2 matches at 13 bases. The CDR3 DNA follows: TGTGCCAGCAGACTAGCGGGAGGGCTCGCAGATACGCAGTATTTT. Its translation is CASRLAGGLADTQYF.